This is a list of T cell receptor beta chains from one sample in a study of blood T cell repertoires in COVID-19. Some clones are missing from TCRdb's copy, which holds only in-frame ones; the method was immunoSEQ multiplex PCR. The sample lists roughly 250,000 clones, 80% to 85% seen once, with around 14% in the top ten. Specimen: peripheral blood. The source is a person aged 65 to 85 with COVID-19, enrolled during active disease. Both conserved end residues are trimmed from each CDR3. The order of the fields is V gene, J gene, CDR3 protein.

>TRBV4-3|TRBJ2-1
ASSQDSRSGGGYNEQF
>TRBV4-1|TRBJ1-4
ASSQGVDRGREKLF
>TRBV15|TRBJ2-1
ATSPRDRENEQF
>TRBV5-1|TRBJ2-2
ASRILAGAQANTGELF
>TRBV3-1/TRBV3-2|TRBJ1-1
ASSSWTGGDTEAF
>TRBV5-4|TRBJ2-7
ASSLGGGRKLSYEQY
>TRBV19|TRBJ1-5
ASSQRTGQWQPQH
>TRBV28|TRBJ1-6
ASSLALTGNYNSPLH
>TRBV9|TRBJ2-7
ASSVGGKAYEQY
>TRBV5-1|TRBJ2-1
ASSLGERGEQF
>TRBV19|TRBJ2-7
ASSTQGAGEQY
>TRBV5-1|TRBJ1-4
ASSSGQANEKLF
>TRBV6-1|TRBJ1-5
ASSEGGNGNQPQH
>TRBV3-1/TRBV3-2|TRBJ1-2
ASSQEIKSNYGYT
>TRBV29-1|TRBJ2-1
SVEWRESSYNEQF